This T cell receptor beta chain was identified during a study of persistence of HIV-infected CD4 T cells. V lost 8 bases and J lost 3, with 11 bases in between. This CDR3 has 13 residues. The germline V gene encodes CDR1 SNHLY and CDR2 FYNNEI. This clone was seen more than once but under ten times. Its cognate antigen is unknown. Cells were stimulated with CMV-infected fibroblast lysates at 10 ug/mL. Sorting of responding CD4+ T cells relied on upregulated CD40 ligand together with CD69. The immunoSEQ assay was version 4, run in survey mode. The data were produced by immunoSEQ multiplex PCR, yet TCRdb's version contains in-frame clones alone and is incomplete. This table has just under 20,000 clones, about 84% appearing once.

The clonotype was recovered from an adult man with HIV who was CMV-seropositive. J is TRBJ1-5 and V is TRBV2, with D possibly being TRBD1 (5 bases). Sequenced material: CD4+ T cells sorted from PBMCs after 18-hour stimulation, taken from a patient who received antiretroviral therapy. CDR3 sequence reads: CASDNRLNQPQHF. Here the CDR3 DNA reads TGTGCCAGCGATAACAGGCTCAATCAGCCCCAGCATTTT.